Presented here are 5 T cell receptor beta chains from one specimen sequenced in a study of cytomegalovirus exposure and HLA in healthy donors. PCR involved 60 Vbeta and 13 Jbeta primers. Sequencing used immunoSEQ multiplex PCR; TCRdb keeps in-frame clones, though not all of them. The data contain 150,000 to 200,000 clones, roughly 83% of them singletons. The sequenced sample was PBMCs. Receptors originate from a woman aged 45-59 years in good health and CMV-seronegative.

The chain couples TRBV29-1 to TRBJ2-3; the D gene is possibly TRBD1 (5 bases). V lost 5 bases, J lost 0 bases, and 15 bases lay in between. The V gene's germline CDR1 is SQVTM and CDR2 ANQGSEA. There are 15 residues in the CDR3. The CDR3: CSVLLTEISTDTQYF. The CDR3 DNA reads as TGCAGCGTTCTGCTGACAGAGATTAGCACAGATACGCAGTATTTT.

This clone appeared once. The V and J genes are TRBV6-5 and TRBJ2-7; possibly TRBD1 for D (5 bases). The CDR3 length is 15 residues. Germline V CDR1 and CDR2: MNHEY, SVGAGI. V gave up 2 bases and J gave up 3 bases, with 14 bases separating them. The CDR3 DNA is TGTGCCAGCAGTTACGGGGCAGGTGGGCTCTACGAGCAGTACTTC. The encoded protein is CASSYGAGGLYEQYF.

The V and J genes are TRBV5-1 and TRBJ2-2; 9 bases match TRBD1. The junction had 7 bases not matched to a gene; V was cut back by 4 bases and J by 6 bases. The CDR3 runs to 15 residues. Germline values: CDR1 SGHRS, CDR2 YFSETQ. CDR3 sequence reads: CASSAGQGDAGELFF. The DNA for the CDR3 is TGCGCCAGCAGCGCGGGACAGGGTGACGCCGGGGAGCTGTTTTTT. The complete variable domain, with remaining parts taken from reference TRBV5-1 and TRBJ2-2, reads KAGVTQTPRYLIKTRGQQVTLSCSPISGHRSVSWYQQTPGQGLQFLFEYFSETQRNKGNFPGRFSGRQFSNSRSEMNVSTLELGDSALYLCASSAGQGDAGELFFGEGSRLTVL.

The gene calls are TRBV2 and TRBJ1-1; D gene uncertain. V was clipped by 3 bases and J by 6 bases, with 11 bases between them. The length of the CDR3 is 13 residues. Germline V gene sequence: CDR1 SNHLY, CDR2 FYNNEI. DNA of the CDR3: TGTGCCAGCAGTGATACCGGTTTTGCTGAAGCTTTCTTT. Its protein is CASSDTGFAEAFF.

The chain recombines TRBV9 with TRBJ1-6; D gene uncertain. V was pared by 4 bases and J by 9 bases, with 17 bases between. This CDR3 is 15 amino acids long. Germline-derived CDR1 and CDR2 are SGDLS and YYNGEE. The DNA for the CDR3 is TGTGCCAGCAGCTGGGAGGGAAGCAGAGGTTCACCCCTCCACTTT. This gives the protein CASSWEGSRGSPLHF.